This T cell receptor (beta chain) was profiled in a study of CXCR3-negative and CXCR3-positive naive CD8 T cells. Study-level results: More hydrophobic TRB CDR3s were found in CXCR3-positive naive cells than in CXCR3-negative naive cells.

This clonotype is identified as medium-sized from frequency. What it binds is unknown. UMI-labeled 5' RACE yielded the TRB cDNA libraries. TCRdb re-called the 5' RACE reads, yielding one record per CDR3 amino acid sequence without DNA. This specimen shows some 9,600 distinct CDR3 sequences; the ten leading clones hold more than 0.8%. Material: naive CXCR3- CD8+ T cells from blood. As for subset: CD45RO-CCR7+CD27+CD95- naive CD8+ T cells lacking CXCR3 (TNR3-). This TCR came from a human donor in good health. Some clones in this sample may be carry-over from other donors' samples.

The CDR3: CASSTGTANTEAFF. The rearrangement links TRBV27 to TRBJ1-1; the TCRdb call, TRBD1, lacks DNA for checking. Germline V gene sequence: CDR1 MNHEY, CDR2 SMNVEV (reference sequence). The CDR3 is 14 amino acids.